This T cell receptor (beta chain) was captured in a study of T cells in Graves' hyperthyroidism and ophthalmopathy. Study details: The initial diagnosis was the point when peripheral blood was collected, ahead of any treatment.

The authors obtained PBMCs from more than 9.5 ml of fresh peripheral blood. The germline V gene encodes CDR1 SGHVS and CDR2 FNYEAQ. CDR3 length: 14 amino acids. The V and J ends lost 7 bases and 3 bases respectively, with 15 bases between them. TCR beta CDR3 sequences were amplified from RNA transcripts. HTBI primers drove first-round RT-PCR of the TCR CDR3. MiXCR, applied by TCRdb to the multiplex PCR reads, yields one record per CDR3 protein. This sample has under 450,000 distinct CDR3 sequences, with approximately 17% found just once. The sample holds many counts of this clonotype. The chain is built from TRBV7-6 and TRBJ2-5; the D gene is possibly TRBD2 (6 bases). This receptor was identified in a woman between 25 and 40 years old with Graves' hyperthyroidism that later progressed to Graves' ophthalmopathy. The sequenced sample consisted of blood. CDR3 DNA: TGTGCCAGCACCCCTGAGATAGCGGAAGAGACCCAGTACTTC. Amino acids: CASTPEIAEETQYF.